This TCR beta chain originates from a study of T cell responses to AZD1222 COVID-19 vaccine. Details on this clone: Its antigen is currently unknown.

Germline CDR1 and CDR2: LNHDA and SQIVND (reference sequence). The ends lost 5 bases at V and 3 bases at J; junction bases unmatched: 8. The CDR3 consists of 15 residues. Whole-study findings and limits: Only a handful of individuals given AZD1222 were seropositive at baseline. Spike-specific TCR breadth rose after two AZD1222 doses, and depth rose as well.

TCRdb's table, derived via immunoSEQ multiplex PCR, lists solely in-frame clones and lacks some. The sample has around 140,000 clones; roughly 93% are singletons. The V and J genes are TRBV19 and TRBJ1-1; 8 nucleotides align to TRBD1. The input for sequencing was peripheral blood, taken on day 0 of MenACWY control vaccination. The receptor was isolated from an adult in good health. Here the CDR3 reads CASSHQTGVDTEAFF. CDR3 DNA sequence: TGTGCCAGTAGTCACCAGACAGGGGTCGACACTGAAGCTTTCTTT.